The 18 T cell receptor beta chains reported below all come from one sample, sequenced in a study of cytomegalovirus exposure and HLA in healthy donors. The PCR employed 60 Vbeta primers together with 13 Jbeta primers. Here immunoSEQ multiplex PCR was the method, and the copy in TCRdb shows in-frame clones only, minus some. The sample includes 150,000 to 200,000 clones, roughly 71% seen only once; the top ten take around 3%. The sample consisted of PBMCs. The receptors originated from a woman aged 45-65 years in good health and CMV-seropositive.

This clone was detected only a few times. The chain carries TRBV7-9 and TRBJ1-4, with D perhaps TRBD1 (6 bases). Germline V CDR1 and CDR2: SEHNR, FQNEAQ (reference sequence). The CDR3 has 14 amino acids. V lost 5 bases and J 7 bases, leaving 14 bases between the germline ends. CDR3 amino acids: CASSRRQGTEKLFF. CDR3 coding DNA: TGTGCCAGCAGCCGCCGGCAGGGGACTGAAAAACTGTTTTTT.

This clone was seen a handful of times. The rearrangement joins TRBV18 to TRBJ2-3, with TRBD1 as a possible D gene (6 bases). CDR3 length: 14 amino acids. Germline CDR1 and CDR2: KGHSH and LQKENI. The V end was cut by 3 bases, the J end by 4 bases, with 11 bases between. CDR3 bases: TGTGCCAGCTCACCTCAACAGGGTGCAGATACGCAGTATTTT. It encodes CASSPQQGADTQYF. Combining the CDR3 with reference TRBV18 and TRBJ2-3 gives the whole variable domain NAGVMQNPRHLVRRRGQEARLRCSPMKGHSHVYWYRQLPEEGLKFMVYLQKENIIDESGMPKERFSAEFPKEGPSILRIQQVVRGDSAAYFCASSPQQGADTQYFGPGTRLTVL.

The chain joins TRBV4-1 to TRBJ2-1; 8 nucleotides agree with TRBD2. The trim removed 1 base at V and 7 bases at J, leaving 6 bases unmatched. CDR1 and CDR2 (germline): MGHRA, YSYEKL. This CDR3 is built from 15 residues. As DNA, the CDR3 is TGCGCCAGCAGCCAAGGCATCGGGGGGGTTAATGAGCAGTTCTTC. It encodes CASSQGIGGVNEQFF.

The gene calls are TRBV2 and TRBJ2-3; D may be TRBD1 (5 bases). CDR3 length equals 14 residues. Per the germline V gene, CDR1 is SNHLY and CDR2 is FYNNEI. V lost 6 bases and J lost 1, with 11 bases in between. The CDR3 is CASSADSGTDTQYF. The CDR3 DNA reads as TGTGCCAGCAGCGCCGACAGCGGCACAGATACGCAGTATTTT.

This rearrangement joins TRBV18 to TRBJ2-3; D unclear. The CDR3 loop spans 14 amino acids. Per germline, CDR1 KGHSH and CDR2 LQKENI. V was shortened by 5 bases and J by 6 bases, with 15 bases between the two germline ends. CDR3 amino acids: CASSERHLLDTQYF. In DNA, the CDR3 is TGTGCCAGCTCAGAAAGACACCTACTCGATACGCAGTATTTT.

The J gene is TRBJ1-2, the V gene TRBV30, with 8 bases aligning to TRBD1. The germline V gene has CDR1 GTSNPN and CDR2 SVGIG (reference sequence). Losses at the gene ends were 0 bases for V and 7 bases for J; bases not matched to a gene: 4. The CDR3 has 13 residues. This CDR3 is CAWSVNRGVGYTF. CDR3 coding DNA: TGTGCCTGGAGTGTAAACAGGGGGGTTGGCTACACCTTC.

This clone appeared once. The chain recombines TRBV11-2 with TRBJ2-3, with 14 bases aligning to TRBD2. Germline V gene lookup returns CDR1 SGHAT and CDR2 FQNNGV. CDR3 size: 15 residues. After removal of 6 bases from V and 3 bases from J, the junction contained 2 bases not matched to a gene. The CDR3 DNA sequence: TGTGCCAGCAGGGGGACTAGCGGGGGAACAGATACGCAGTATTTT. Translation: CASRGTSGGTDTQYF.

This clone has a single count. The V gene is TRBV7-9, the J gene TRBJ2-7; the match to TRBD2 covers 11 bases. Trimming removed 0 bases from V and 7 bases from J; junction bases left unmatched: 5. Germline V gene data show CDR1 as SEHNR and CDR2 as FQNEAQ (reference sequence). The CDR3 spans 15 residues. CDR3 loop: CASSLASGGAREQYF. DNA for the CDR3: TGTGCCAGCAGCTTAGCTAGCGGGGGGGCACGGGAGCAGTACTTC.

J is TRBJ2-7 and V is TRBV5-1, with TRBD2 matching over 15 bases. Trimming took 3 bases from V and 5 from J; bases not matched to a gene: 9. The CDR3 covers 17 residues. CDR1 and CDR2 (germline): SGHRS, YFSETQ. For the CDR3, the DNA is TGCGCCAGCAGCTCCGGGACTAGCGGGGGGTTTATCCACGAGCAGTACTTC. It translates to CASSSGTSGGFIHEQYF.

CDR3 loop: CASSTGEQETQYF. Here the CDR3 DNA reads TGCGCCAGCAGCACAGGGGAGCAAGAGACCCAGTACTTC. The chain couples TRBV5-1 to TRBJ2-5, with 7 bases lining up with TRBD1. The junction had 2 bases not matched to a gene; V was cut back by 4 bases and J by 2 bases. CDR1 and CDR2 from the germline V gene are SGHRS and YFSETQ. This CDR3 is built from 13 residues. Together with reference TRBV5-1 and TRBJ2-5, the CDR3 gives the full variable domain: KAGVTQTPRYLIKTRGQQVTLSCSPISGHRSVSWYQQTPGQGLQFLFEYFSETQRNKGNFPGRFSGRQFSNSRSEMNVSTLELGDSALYLCASSTGEQETQYFGPGTRLLVL.

This chain links TRBV7-2 with TRBJ2-3, with 7 bases matching TRBD1. The germline CDR1 and CDR2 sequences are SGHTA and FQGNSA. V was clipped by 5 bases and J by 3 bases; unmatched bases: 5. This CDR3 contains 14 residues. CDR3 in DNA: TGTGCCAGCAGCCTGGGACAGTTAACAGATACGCAGTATTTT. This codes for CASSLGQLTDTQYF.

The V call is TRBV7-9, the J call TRBJ2-5, with D possibly TRBD1 on 6 matching bases. Per germline, CDR1 SEHNR and CDR2 FQNEAQ (reference sequence). V lost 5 bases, J lost 0 bases, and 13 bases lay in between. The CDR3 is made up of 15 amino acids. The CDR3 reads CASSQGTPYQETQYF. CDR3 bases: TGTGCCAGCAGCCAGGGGACCCCGTACCAAGAGACCCAGTACTTC. The whole variable domain, remainder taken from reference TRBV7-9 and TRBJ2-5, is DTGVSQNPRHKITKRGQNVTFRCDPISEHNRLYWYRQTLGQGPEFLTYFQNEAQLEKSRLLSDRFSAERPKGSFSTLEIQRTEQGDSAMYLCASSQGTPYQETQYFGPGTRLLVL.

The CDR3 DNA follows: TGTGCCAGCAGCTTTGGGACAGGGGACGAGCAGTACTTC. It yields the protein CASSFGTGDEQYF. The chain has TRBV5-6 and TRBJ2-7; 10 positions agree with TRBD1. CDR1 and CDR2 (germline): SGHDT, YYEEEE. The junction had 1 base not matched to a gene; V was cut back by 2 bases and J by 5 bases. CDR3 size: 13 residues.

The chain couples TRBV30 to TRBJ1-1; possible D gene TRBD1, 5 bases. This CDR3 contains 12 residues. Germline lookup yields CDR1 GTSNPN and CDR2 SVGIG (reference sequence). The germline V and J ends were trimmed by 1 base and 10 bases, with 13 bases remaining between them. The CDR3 loop is CAWSETLGRAFF. The CDR3 DNA reads TGTGCCTGGAGTGAGACCCTGGGGCGAGCTTTCTTT.

This clone was seen once. The chain joins TRBV11-2 to TRBJ2-5; weak D call: TRBD1 (5 bases). Germline CDR1 reads SGHAT; CDR2 reads FQNNGV. This CDR3 comprises 14 residues. The germline V and J ends were trimmed by 4 bases and 6 bases, with 15 bases remaining between them. Written as DNA, the CDR3 is TGTGCCAGCAGCTCTCTGCAGGGCGTCCAGACCCAGTACTTC. Translated, it gives CASSSLQGVQTQYF.

The rearrangement uses TRBV23-1 and TRBJ2-7; 7 positions match TRBD1. TRBV23-1 is given ORF status, its function remaining uncertain. CDR3 size: 13 residues. J was trimmed by 2 bases and V by 6 bases; bases with no gene match: 4. CDR3 nucleotides: TGCGCCAGCAGAGGACAGGTTACCTACGAGCAGTACTTC. This translates into CASRGQVTYEQYF.

This clone was seen a single time. The chain combines TRBV7-3 with TRBJ1-1; D remains ambiguous. The germline V gene encodes CDR1 SGHTA and CDR2 FQGTGA. The CDR3 spans 14 residues. Trimming stripped 0 bases from V and 1 base from J, with 6 bases between. This CDR3 is CASSLTRENTEAFF. DNA of the CDR3: TGTGCCAGCAGCTTAACGCGGGAGAACACTGAAGCTTTCTTT. Filled out from reference TRBV7-3 and TRBJ1-1, the complete variable domain reads GAGVSQTPSNKVTEKGKYVELRCDPISGHTALYWYRQSLGQGPEFLIYFQGTGAADDSGLPNDRFFAVRPEGSVSTLKIQRTERGDSAVYLCASSLTRENTEAFFGQGTRLTVV.

The chain links TRBV5-6 to TRBJ2-2; 9 nucleotides match TRBD2. This CDR3 has 16 residues. Germline lookup yields CDR1 SGHDT and CDR2 YYEEEE. The V and J ends lost 2 bases and 4 bases, in that order; junction bases with no gene match: 6. DNA of the CDR3: TGTGCCAGCAGCTTCCCGACTAGCGGATTCACCGGGGAGCTGTTTTTT. This codes for CASSFPTSGFTGELFF. Complete variable domain (other parts from reference TRBV5-6 and TRBJ2-2): DAGVTQSPTHLIKTRGQQVTLRCSPKSGHDTVSWYQQALGQGPQFIFQYYEEEERQRGNFPDRFSGHQFPNYSSELNVNALLLGDSALYLCASSFPTSGFTGELFFGEGSRLTVL.